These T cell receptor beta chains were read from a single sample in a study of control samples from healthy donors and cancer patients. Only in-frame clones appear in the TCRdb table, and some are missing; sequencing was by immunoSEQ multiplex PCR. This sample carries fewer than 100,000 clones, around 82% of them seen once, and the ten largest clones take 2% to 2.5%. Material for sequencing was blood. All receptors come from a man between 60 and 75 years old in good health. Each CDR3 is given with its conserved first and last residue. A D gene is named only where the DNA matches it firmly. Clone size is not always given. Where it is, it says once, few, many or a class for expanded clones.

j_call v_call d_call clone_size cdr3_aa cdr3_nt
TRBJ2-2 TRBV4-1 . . CASSQDQPSPGELFF TGCGCCAGCAGCCAAGATCAGCCGTCCCCGGGGGAGCTGTTTTTT
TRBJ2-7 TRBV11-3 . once CASSLGSGSPEYF TGTGCCAGCAGCTTAGGGAGCGGCAGTCCGGAGTACTTC
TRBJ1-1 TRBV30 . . CAWTPRSEAFF TGTGCCTGGACCCCTCGGAGTGAAGCTTTCTTT
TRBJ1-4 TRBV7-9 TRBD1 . CASSLAQGANEKLFF TGTGCCAGCAGCTTAGCACAGGGGGCTAATGAAAAACTGTTTTTT
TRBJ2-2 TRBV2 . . CASRGGGSATGELFF TGTGCCAGCAGGGGAGGGGGGTCCGCCACCGGGGAGCTGTTTTTT
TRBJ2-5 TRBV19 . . CASSNPGQGGETQYF TGTGCCAGTAGTAACCCTGGACAGGGAGGGGAGACCCAGTACTTC
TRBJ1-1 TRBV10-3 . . CAISEFAPNTEAFF TGTGCCATCAGTGAGTTTGCACCAAACACTGAAGCTTTCTTT
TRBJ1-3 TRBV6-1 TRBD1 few CASSEVFATGTGNTIYF TGTGCCAGCAGTGAGGTTTTTGCGACAGGGACTGGAAACACCATATATTTT
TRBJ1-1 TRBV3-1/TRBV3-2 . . CASSQETNTEAFF TGTGCCAGCAGCCAAGAGACAAACACTGAAGCTTTCTTT
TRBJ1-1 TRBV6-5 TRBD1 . CASRQPGQGKTEAFF TGTGCCAGCAGGCAGCCGGGACAGGGCAAGACTGAAGCTTTCTTT
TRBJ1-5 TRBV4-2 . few CASSQEYGGQQPQHF TGTGCCAGCAGCCAAGAATATGGGGGCCAGCAGCCCCAGCATTTT
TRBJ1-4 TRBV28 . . CASSQNRDINEKLFF TGTGCCAGCAGCCAAAACCGGGACATTAATGAAAAACTGTTTTTT
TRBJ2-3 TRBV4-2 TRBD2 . CASSQPLGGIAGGEFTDTQYF TGTGCCAGCAGCCAGCCCTTAGGCGGGATAGCGGGGGGGGAGTTCACAGATACGCAGTATTTT
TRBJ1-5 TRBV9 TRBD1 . CASSVGLLDRGNQPQHF TGTGCCAGCAGCGTAGGACTCCTGGACAGGGGGAACCAGCCCCAGCATTTT
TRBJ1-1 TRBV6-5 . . CASYREVGEAFF TGTGCCAGCTACAGGGAAGTGGGGGAAGCTTTCTTT
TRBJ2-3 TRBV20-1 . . CSATPTDTQYF TGCAGTGCTACCCCCACAGATACGCAGTATTTT
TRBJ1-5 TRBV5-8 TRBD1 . CASSVGQGARGNQPQHF TGTGCCAGCAGCGTTGGACAGGGGGCGAGAGGCAATCAGCCCCAGCATTTT
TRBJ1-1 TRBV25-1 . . CATRGTEAFF TGTGCCACCAGAGGCACTGAAGCTTTCTTT
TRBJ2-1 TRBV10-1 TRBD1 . CASSVGPGQVINEQFF TGCGCCAGCAGTGTGGGCCCAGGACAGGTCATCAATGAGCAGTTCTTC
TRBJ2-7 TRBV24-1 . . CATSPTGYEQYF TGTGCCACCAGCCCAACGGGCTACGAGCAGTACTTC
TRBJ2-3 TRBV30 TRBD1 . CAWRRGQGALDTQYF TGTGCCTGGAGGAGGGGACAGGGGGCATTAGATACGCAGTATTTT
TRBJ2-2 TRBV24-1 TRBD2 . CATRGTSGRTGELFF TGTGCCACCAGGGGGACTAGCGGGAGGACCGGGGAGCTGTTTTTT
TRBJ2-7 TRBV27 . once CASSLTSTYEQYF TGTGCCAGCAGCCTAACTAGTACCTACGAGCAGTACTTC
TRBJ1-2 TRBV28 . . CASSRQNYGYTF TGTGCCAGCAGTCGGCAAAACTATGGCTACACCTTC
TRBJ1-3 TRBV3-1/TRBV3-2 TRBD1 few CASSLRTGYSSGNTIYF TGTGCCAGCAGCCTACGGACAGGGTATAGCTCTGGAAACACCATATATTTT
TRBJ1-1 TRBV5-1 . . CASSLISTLNTEAFF TGCGCCAGCAGCTTAATAAGTACCTTGAACACTGAAGCTTTCTTT
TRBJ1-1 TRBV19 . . CASSTPGWAEAFF TGTGCCAGTAGTACCCCAGGGTGGGCTGAAGCTTTCTTT
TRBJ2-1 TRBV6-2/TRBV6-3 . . CASSPGAHNEQFF TGTGCCAGCAGCCCCGGGGCCCACAATGAGCAGTTCTTC
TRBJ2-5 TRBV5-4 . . CASGKETQYF TGTGCCAGCGGAAAAGAGACCCAGTACTTC
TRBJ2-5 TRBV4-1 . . CASSPSSFQETQYF TGCGCCAGCAGCCCCTCTAGCTTCCAAGAGACCCAGTACTTC
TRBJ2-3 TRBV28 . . CASISGTYTDTQYF TGTGCCAGCATAAGCGGAACCTACACAGATACGCAGTATTTT
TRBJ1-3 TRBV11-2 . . CASRQSSGNTIYF TGTGCCAGCCGGCAGAGCTCTGGAAACACCATATATTTT
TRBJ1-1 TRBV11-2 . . CASSFPVGSTEAFF TGTGCCAGCAGCTTTCCCGTGGGGAGCACTGAAGCTTTCTTT
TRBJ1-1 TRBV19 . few CASSLGLASNTEAFF TGTGCCAGTAGCCTAGGACTGGCCTCGAACACTGAAGCTTTCTTT
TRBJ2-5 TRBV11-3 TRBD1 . CASSFGTGDQETQYF TGTGCCAGCAGCTTCGGGACAGGGGACCAAGAGACCCAGTACTTC
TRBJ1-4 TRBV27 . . CASSLSRRGGNEKLFF TGTGCCAGCAGTTTATCGAGGAGGGGAGGGAATGAAAAACTGTTTTTT
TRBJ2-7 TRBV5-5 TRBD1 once CASSLWTGKDEQYF TGTGCCAGCAGCTTGTGGACAGGGAAAGACGAGCAGTACTTC
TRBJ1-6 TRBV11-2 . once CASSQRVIGNSPLHF TGTGCCAGCAGCCAGAGGGTGATTGGTAATTCACCCCTCCACTTT
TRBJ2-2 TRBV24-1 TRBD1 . CATRKDRGGIEHRGAVF TGTGCCACCAGGAAGGACAGGGGGGGAATCGAACACCGGGGAGCTGTTTTT
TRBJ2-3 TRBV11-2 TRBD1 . CASSSTGGFTDTQYF TGTGCCAGCAGCTCGACAGGGGGTTTCACAGATACGCAGTATTTT
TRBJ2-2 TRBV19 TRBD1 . CASSIALPRQGKGELFF TGTGCCAGTAGTATAGCCCTACCAAGACAGGGGAAGGGGGAGCTGTTTTTT
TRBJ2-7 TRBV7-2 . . CASIPRQGAGEQYF TGTGCCAGCATCCCCCGGCAGGGTGCGGGCGAGCAGTACTTC
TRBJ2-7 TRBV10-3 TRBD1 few CAIGTGSQVYEQYF TGTGCCATCGGGACAGGGTCACAAGTCTACGAGCAGTACTTC
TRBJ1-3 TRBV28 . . CASSFTNTIYF TGTGCCAGCAGTTTTACAAACACCATATATTTT
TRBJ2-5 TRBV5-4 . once CASSLANQGFQETQYF TGTGCCAGCAGCTTGGCAAATCAGGGATTCCAAGAGACCCAGTACTTC
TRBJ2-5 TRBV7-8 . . CASSLPGGGRETQYF TGTGCCAGCAGCTTGCCAGGCGGGGGCCGGGAGACCCAGTACTTC
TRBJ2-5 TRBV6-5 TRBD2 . CASSQLAGGQETQYF TGTGCCAGCAGTCAGCTAGCGGGAGGGCAAGAGACCCAGTACTTC
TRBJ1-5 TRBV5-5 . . CASSLGRQNQPQHF TGTGCCAGCAGCTTGGGTAGGCAGAATCAGCCCCAGCATTTT
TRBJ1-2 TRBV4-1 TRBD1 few CASSQNPGTGDRYTF TGCGCCAGCAGCCAAAACCCCGGGACAGGGGACCGCTACACCTTC
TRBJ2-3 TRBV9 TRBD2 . CASSAGGLALTDTQYF TGTGCCAGCAGCGCGGGGGGACTAGCGCTCACAGATACGCAGTATTTT
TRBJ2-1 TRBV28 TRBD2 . CASSFFGLAGYNEQFF TGTGCCAGCAGTTTCTTTGGACTAGCAGGCTACAATGAGCAGTTCTTC
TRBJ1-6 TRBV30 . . CAWSLGTISSPLHF TGTGCCTGGAGCCTGGGAACCATTAGTTCACCCCTCCACTTT
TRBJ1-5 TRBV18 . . CASSVAAGDQPQHF TGTGCCAGCTCCGTGGCGGCAGGAGATCAGCCCCAGCATTTT
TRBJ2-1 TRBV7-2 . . CAVGLASNNEQFF TGTGCCGTGGGGTTGGCTTCTAACAATGAGCAGTTCTTC